This paragraph covers one T cell receptor beta chain sequence. The entry originates in a study of prognosis after radiotherapy for stage I lung cancer. The blood draw at each of two time points yielded 5.5 to 6.5 milliliters of peripheral blood. Multiplex PCR, run in two rounds, amplified TCR beta CDR3 from genomic DNA. Gene-specific TRBV and TRBJ primers were used in PCR round one. TCRdb reanalysed the multiplex PCR reads using MiXCR and keeps one entry per CDR3 protein. Altogether fewer than 40,000 distinct CDR3 sequences are present, 25% to 40% being singletons, with the ten largest covering 27%. V was clipped by 5 bases and J by 1 base; unmatched bases: 4. The germline V gene encodes CDR1 LNHDA and CDR2 SQIVND (reference sequence). The CDR3 covers 16 residues.

The clonotype comes from a donor over 45 with non-small cell lung cancer. The source material was PBMCs, sampled before or after stereotactic body radiation therapy (not recorded which). The J gene is TRBJ2-6, the V gene TRBV19, with 8 nucleotides matching TRBD1. The CDR3 DNA reads TGTGCCAGTAGTCTCGGACAGGGATCTGGGGCCAACGTCCTGACTTTC. Protein product: CASSLGQGSGANVLTF.